Here is one T cell receptor (beta chain) with its context. The data derive from a study of cytomegalovirus exposure and HLA in healthy donors. Primers for the PCR totalled 60 Vbeta and 13 Jbeta. TCRdb keeps only in-frame clones here, not all; method: immunoSEQ multiplex PCR. Of 150,000 to 200,000 clones listed, approximately 81% are singletons. Sample: PBMCs. This TCR came from a middle-aged man in good health and CMV-seropositive.

CDR3 in DNA: TGTGCCAGCAGCCCTCAGGGACTAGCGAGCACAGATACGCAGTATTTT. Translating gives CASSPQGLASTDTQYF. This rearrangement joins TRBV7-2 to TRBJ2-3; 10 bases are a match to TRBD2. V lost 5 bases to trimming and J lost 0 bases; unmatched junction nucleotides: 5. CDR3 length equals 16 residues. CDR1 and CDR2 (germline): SGHTA, FQGNSA.